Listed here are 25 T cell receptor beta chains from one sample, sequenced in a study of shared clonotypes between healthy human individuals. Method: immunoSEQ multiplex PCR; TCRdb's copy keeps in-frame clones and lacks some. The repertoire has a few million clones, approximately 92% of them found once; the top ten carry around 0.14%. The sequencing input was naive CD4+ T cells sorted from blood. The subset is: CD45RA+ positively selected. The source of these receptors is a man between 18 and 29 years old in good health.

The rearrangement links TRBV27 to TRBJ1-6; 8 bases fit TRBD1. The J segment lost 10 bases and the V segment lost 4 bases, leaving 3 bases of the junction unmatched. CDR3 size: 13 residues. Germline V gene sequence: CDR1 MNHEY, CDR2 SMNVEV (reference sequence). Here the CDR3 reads CASSWDRFSPLHF. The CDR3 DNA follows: TGTGCCAGCAGTTGGGACAGGTTCTCACCCCTCCACTTT.

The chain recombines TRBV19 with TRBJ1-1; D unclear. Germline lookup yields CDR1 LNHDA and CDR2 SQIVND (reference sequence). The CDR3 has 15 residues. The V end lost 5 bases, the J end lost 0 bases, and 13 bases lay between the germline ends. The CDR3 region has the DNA TGTGCCAGTAGTTTGACGAATGATTTGAACACTGAAGCTTTCTTT. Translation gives CASSLTNDLNTEAFF.

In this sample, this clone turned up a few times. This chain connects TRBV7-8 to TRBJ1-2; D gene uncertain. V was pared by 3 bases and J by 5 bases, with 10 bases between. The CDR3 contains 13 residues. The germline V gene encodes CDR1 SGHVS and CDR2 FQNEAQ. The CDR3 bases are TGTGCCAGCAGCTTCGGGCAGTCATATGGCTACACCTTC. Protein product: CASSFGQSYGYTF.

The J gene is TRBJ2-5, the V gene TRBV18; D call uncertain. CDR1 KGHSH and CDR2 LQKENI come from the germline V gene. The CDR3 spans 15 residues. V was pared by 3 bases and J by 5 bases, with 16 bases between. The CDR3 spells CASSPPSLPGETQYF. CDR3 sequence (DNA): TGTGCCAGCTCACCCCCTAGTCTTCCTGGGGAGACCCAGTACTTC. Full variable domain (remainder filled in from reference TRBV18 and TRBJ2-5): NAGVMQNPRHLVRRRGQEARLRCSPMKGHSHVYWYRQLPEEGLKFMVYLQKENIIDESGMPKERFSAEFPKEGPSILRIQQVVRGDSAAYFCASSPPSLPGETQYFGPGTRLLVL.

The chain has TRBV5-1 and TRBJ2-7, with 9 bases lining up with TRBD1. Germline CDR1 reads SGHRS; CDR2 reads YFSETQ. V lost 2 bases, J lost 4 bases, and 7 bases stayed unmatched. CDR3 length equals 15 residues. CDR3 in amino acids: CASSFGDRAIYEQYF. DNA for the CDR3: TGCGCCAGCAGCTTTGGGGACAGGGCAATTTACGAGCAGTACTTC.

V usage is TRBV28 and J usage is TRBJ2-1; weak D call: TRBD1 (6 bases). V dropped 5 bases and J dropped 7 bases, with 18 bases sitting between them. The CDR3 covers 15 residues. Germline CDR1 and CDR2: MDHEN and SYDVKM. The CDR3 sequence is CASSTNRELGNEQFF. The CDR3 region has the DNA TGTGCCAGCAGTACCAACAGGGAACTAGGGAATGAGCAGTTCTTC.

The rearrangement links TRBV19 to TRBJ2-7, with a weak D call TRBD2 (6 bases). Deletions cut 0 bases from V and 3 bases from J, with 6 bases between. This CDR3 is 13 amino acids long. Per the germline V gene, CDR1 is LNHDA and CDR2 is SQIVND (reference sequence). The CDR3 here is CASSIDGGYEQYF. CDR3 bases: TGTGCCAGTAGTATAGACGGGGGCTACGAGCAGTACTTC.

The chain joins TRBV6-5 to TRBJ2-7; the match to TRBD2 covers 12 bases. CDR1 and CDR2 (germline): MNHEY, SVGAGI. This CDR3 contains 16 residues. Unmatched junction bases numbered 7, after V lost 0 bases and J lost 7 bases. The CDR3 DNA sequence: TGTGCCAGCAGTTACTCCCGACTAGCGGGAGCCAAGGAGCAGTACTTC. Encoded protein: CASSYSRLAGAKEQYF.

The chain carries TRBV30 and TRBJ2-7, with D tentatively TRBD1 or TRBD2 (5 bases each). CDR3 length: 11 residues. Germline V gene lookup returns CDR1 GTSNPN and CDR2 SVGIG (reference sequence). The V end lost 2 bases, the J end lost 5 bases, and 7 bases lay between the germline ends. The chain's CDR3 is CAWSRDHEQYF. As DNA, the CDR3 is TGTGCCTGGAGTCGGGACCACGAGCAGTACTTC.

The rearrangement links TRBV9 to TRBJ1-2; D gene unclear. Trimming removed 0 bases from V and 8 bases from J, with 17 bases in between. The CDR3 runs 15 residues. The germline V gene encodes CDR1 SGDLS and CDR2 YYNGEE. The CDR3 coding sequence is TGTGCCAGCAGCGTAGGTACAGTCGGTTGGGAGGGCTACACCTTC. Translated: CASSVGTVGWEGYTF.

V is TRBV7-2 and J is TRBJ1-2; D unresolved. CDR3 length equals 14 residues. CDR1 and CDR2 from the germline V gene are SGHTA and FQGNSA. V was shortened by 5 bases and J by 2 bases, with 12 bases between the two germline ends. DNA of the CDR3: TGTGCCAGCAGCCTCTGGACGGAAAACTATGGCTACACCTTC. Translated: CASSLWTENYGYTF.

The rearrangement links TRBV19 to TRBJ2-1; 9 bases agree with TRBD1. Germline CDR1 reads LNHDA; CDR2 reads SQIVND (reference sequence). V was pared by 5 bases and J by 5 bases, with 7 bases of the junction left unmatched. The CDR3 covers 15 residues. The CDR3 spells CASSWYRGPDNEQFF. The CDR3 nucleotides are TGTGCCAGTAGTTGGTACAGGGGGCCCGACAATGAGCAGTTCTTC.

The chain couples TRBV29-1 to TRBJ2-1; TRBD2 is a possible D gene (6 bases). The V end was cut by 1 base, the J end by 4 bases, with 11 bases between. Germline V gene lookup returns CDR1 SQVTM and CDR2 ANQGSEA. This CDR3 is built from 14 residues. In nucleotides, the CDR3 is TGCAGCGTTGAAGCCGAGCGGGCATACAATGAGCAGTTCTTC. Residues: CSVEAERAYNEQFF.

Here the CDR3 DNA reads TGCGCCAGCAGCGCCGGGGGGGCAGATGAAAAACTGTTTTTT. Translation: CASSAGGADEKLFF. V is TRBV5-1 and J is TRBJ1-4; TRBD1 might be the D (6 bases). Germline CDR1 reads SGHRS; CDR2 reads YFSETQ. Trimming stripped 4 bases from V and 6 bases from J, with 13 bases between. The CDR3 spans 14 residues. Complete variable domain (other parts from reference TRBV5-1 and TRBJ1-4): KAGVTQTPRYLIKTRGQQVTLSCSPISGHRSVSWYQQTPGQGLQFLFEYFSETQRNKGNFPGRFSGRQFSNSRSEMNVSTLELGDSALYLCASSAGGADEKLFFGSGTQLSVL.

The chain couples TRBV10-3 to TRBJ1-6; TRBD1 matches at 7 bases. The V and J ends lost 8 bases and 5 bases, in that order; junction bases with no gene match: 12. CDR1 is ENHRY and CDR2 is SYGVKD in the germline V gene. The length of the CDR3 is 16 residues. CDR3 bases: TGTGCCATCGGGCATTCCGACAGGGTCGATAATTCACCCCTCCACTTT. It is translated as CAIGHSDRVDNSPLHF.

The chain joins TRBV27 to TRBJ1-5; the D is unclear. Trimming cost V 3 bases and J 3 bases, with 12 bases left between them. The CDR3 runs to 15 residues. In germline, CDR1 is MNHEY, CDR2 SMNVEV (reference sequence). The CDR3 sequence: CASSLYEGYNQPQHF. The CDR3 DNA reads TGTGCCAGCAGTTTGTATGAAGGGTACAATCAGCCCCAGCATTTT.

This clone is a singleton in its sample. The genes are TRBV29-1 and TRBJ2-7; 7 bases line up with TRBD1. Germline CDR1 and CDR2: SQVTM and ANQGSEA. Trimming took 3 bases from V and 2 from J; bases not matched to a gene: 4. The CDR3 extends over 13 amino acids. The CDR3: CSVEGQSTYEQYF. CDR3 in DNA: TGCAGCGTTGAGGGACAGTCGACCTACGAGCAGTACTTC.

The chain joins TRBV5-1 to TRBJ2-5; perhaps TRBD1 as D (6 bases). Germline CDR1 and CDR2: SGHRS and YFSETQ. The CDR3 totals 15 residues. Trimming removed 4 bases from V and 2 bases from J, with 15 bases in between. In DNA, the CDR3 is TGCGCCAGCAGCCTATCCGGACAGATTCAAGAGACCCAGTACTTC. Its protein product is CASSLSGQIQETQYF.

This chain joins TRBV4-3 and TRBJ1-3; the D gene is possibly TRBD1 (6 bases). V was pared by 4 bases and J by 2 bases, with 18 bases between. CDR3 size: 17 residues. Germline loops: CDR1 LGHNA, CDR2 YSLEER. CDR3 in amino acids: CASSPSIVGGTGNTIYF. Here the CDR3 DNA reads TGCGCCAGCAGCCCCAGCATAGTAGGGGGGACTGGAAACACCATATATTTT.

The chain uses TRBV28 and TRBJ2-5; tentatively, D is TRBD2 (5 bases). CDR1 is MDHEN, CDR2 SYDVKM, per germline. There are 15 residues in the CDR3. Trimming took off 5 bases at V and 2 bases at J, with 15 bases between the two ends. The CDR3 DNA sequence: TGTGCCAGCAGTGTCCCGGCACTAGGTCAAGAGACCCAGTACTTC. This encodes CASSVPALGQETQYF.

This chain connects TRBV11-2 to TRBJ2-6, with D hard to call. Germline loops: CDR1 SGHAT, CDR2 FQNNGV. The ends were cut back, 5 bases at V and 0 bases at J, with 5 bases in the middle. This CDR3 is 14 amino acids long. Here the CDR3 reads CASSKPSGANVLTF. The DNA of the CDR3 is TGTGCCAGCAGCAAACCCTCTGGGGCCAACGTCCTGACTTTC.

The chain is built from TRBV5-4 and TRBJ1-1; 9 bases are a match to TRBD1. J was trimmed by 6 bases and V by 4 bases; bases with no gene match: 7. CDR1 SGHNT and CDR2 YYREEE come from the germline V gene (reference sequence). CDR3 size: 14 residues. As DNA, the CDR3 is TGTGCCAGCAGCCCCCTGGGGACAGGGCCTGAAGCTTTCTTT. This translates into CASSPLGTGPEAFF.

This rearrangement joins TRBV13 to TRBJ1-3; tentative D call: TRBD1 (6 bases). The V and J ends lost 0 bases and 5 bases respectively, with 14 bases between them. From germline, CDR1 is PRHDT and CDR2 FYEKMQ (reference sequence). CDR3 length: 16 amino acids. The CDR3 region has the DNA TGTGCCAGCAGCTTAGGTCGGGGGGCGCGGCGAAACACCATATATTTT. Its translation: CASSLGRGARRNTIYF.

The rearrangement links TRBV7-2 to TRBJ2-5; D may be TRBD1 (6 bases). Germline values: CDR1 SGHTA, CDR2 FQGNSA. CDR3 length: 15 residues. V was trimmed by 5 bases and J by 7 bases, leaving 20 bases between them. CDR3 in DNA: TGTGCCAGCAGCATCGGACAGACTGTACGAGGGACCCAGTACTTC. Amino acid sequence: CASSIGQTVRGTQYF.

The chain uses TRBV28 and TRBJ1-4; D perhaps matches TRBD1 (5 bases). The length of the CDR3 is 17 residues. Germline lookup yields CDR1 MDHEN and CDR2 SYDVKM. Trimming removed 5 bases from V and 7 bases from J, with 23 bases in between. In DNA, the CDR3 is TGTGCCAGCAGTCCGCTCGGGCCGGGGGACTCCTCTGAAAAACTGTTTTTT. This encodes CASSPLGPGDSSEKLFF.